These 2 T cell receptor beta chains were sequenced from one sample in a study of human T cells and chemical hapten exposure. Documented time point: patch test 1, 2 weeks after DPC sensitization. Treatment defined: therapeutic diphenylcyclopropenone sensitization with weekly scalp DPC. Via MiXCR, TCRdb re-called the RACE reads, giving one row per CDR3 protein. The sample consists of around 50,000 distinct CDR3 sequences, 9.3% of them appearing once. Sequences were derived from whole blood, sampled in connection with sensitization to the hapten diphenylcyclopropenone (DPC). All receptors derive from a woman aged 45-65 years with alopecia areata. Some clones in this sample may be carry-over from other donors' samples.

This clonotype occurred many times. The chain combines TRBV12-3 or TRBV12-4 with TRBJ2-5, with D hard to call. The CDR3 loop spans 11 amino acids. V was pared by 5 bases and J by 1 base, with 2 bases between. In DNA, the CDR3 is TGTGCCAGCAGTATCCAAGAGACCCAGTACTTC. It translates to CASSIQETQYF.

The CDR3 is CASSVSTNTGELFF. In DNA form, the CDR3 reads TGTGCCAGCAGCGTATCCACGAACACCGGGGAGCTGTTTTTT. The V gene is TRBV9, the J gene TRBJ2-2; D gene unclear. The V end was cut by 1 base, the J end by 0 bases, with 4 bases between. From germline, CDR1 is SGDLS and CDR2 YYNGEE. The CDR3 is made up of 14 amino acids.